The 27 T cell receptor beta chains presented below share a single source sample, sequenced in a study of T cell responses to AZD1222 COVID-19 vaccine. Sequenced by immunoSEQ multiplex PCR; TCRdb stores in-frame clones only, minus some. The table records roughly 75,000 clones, 84% of them present only once. The specimen comprised peripheral blood, sampled on day 0 of AZD1222 vaccination. Receptor source: an adult in good health.

The V gene is TRBV3-1 (or the pseudogene TRBV3-2), the J gene TRBJ1-1, with D possibly TRBD1 on 6 matching bases. Between the trimmed V and J ends, which lost 4 bases and 3 bases, there was a span of 12 bases. The CDR3 is 14 residues long. In germline, CDR1 is LGHDT, CDR2 YNNKEL (reference sequence). CDR3 nucleotide sequence: TGTGCCAGCAGCCGAAGGGGGGGGGACACTGAAGCTTTCTTT. Translated: CASSRRGGDTEAFF.

The chain is built from TRBV2 and TRBJ1-5; D might be TRBD1 (5 bases). The germline V and J ends were trimmed by 7 bases and 5 bases, with 12 bases remaining between them. The CDR3 is 13 amino acids. From germline, CDR1 is SNHLY and CDR2 FYNNEI. CDR3 sequence (DNA): TGTGCCAGCACACGGGACGGGGATCAGCCCCAGCATTTT. Translation gives CASTRDGDQPQHF. The full variable domain, rest sourced from reference TRBV2 and TRBJ1-5, is EPEVTQTPSHQVTQMGQEVILRCVPISNHLYFYWYRQILGQKVEFLVSFYNNEISEKSEIFDDQFSVERPDGSNFTLKIRSTKLEDSAMYFCASTRDGDQPQHFGDGTRLSIL.

This chain uses TRBV10-3 with TRBJ1-1; a weak D match, TRBD1 (6 bases). The germline V and J ends were trimmed by 1 base and 4 bases, with 19 bases remaining between them. The CDR3 is made up of 17 amino acids. Per the germline V gene, CDR1 is ENHRY and CDR2 is SYGVKD. CDR3 amino acids: CAISEFLRGSVVTEAFF. The DNA of the CDR3 is TGTGCCATCAGTGAGTTTCTCAGGGGTAGTGTGGTCACTGAAGCTTTCTTT.

The V and J genes are TRBV19 and TRBJ2-7; 11 bases are shared with TRBD1. Per the germline V gene, CDR1 is LNHDA and CDR2 is SQIVND (reference sequence). V lost 6 bases, J lost 5 bases, and 3 bases stayed unmatched. The CDR3 is 13 amino acids. The CDR3 nucleotides are TGTGCCAGTAGACGGACAGGGGGCCACGAGCAGTACTTC. Its translation: CASRRTGGHEQYF.

The chain has TRBV5-1 and TRBJ2-3; the D gene is possibly TRBD1 (6 bases). The CDR3 totals 17 residues. Germline V gives CDR1 SGHRS, CDR2 YFSETQ. Trimming took off 0 bases at V and 2 bases at J, with 16 bases between the two ends. Here the CDR3 reads CASSLATYRALTDTQYF. The CDR3 region has the DNA TGCGCCAGCAGCTTGGCGACCTACAGGGCTCTCACAGATACGCAGTATTTT. Variable domain in full (rest from reference TRBV5-1 and TRBJ2-3): KAGVTQTPRYLIKTRGQQVTLSCSPISGHRSVSWYQQTPGQGLQFLFEYFSETQRNKGNFPGRFSGRQFSNSRSEMNVSTLELGDSALYLCASSLATYRALTDTQYFGPGTRLTVL.

The rearrangement joins TRBV11-2 to TRBJ1-6; 8 bases fit TRBD1. The CDR3 covers 14 residues. Trimming removed 5 bases from V and 10 bases from J; junction bases left unmatched: 7. The V gene's germline CDR1 is SGHAT and CDR2 FQNNGV. CDR3 in amino acids: CASSPGQGSSPLHF. DNA for the CDR3: TGTGCCAGCAGCCCAGGACAGGGAAGCTCACCCCTCCACTTT. Filled out from reference TRBV11-2 and TRBJ1-6, the complete variable domain reads EAGVAQSPRYKIIEKRQSVAFWCNPISGHATLYWYQQILGQGPKLLIQFQNNGVVDDSQLPKDRFSAERLKGVDSTLKIQPAKLEDSAVYLCASSPGQGSSPLHFGNGTRLTVT.

CDR3: CASSLDRVGQYYGYTF. In DNA, the CDR3 is TGTGCCAGCAGCTTAGATCGGGTTGGGCAGTACTATGGCTACACCTTC. This rearrangement joins TRBV7-2 to TRBJ1-2; unclear D gene. The V and J ends lost 1 base and 3 bases respectively, with 15 bases between them. This CDR3 spans 16 amino acids. Germline V gene lookup returns CDR1 SGHTA and CDR2 FQGNSA.

V gene TRBV4-1 combines with J gene TRBJ1-2; D is ambiguous. V was pared by 0 bases and J by 0 bases, with 5 bases between. The length of the CDR3 is 14 residues. CDR1 is MGHRA, CDR2 YSYEKL, per germline. Here the CDR3 DNA reads TGCGCCAGCAGCCAAGATCTAGCTAACTATGGCTACACCTTC. The encoded protein is CASSQDLANYGYTF.

V gene TRBV6-5 combines with J gene TRBJ1-1, with a possible D match to TRBD1 (6 bases). Trimming removed 4 bases from V and 1 base from J, with 13 bases in between. CDR3 length: 15 residues. Germline lookup yields CDR1 MNHEY and CDR2 SVGAGI. The CDR3 DNA sequence: TGTGCCAGCAGTTCGCCAGGACAGCCGAACACTGAAGCTTTCTTT. Translated: CASSSPGQPNTEAFF.

The chain employs TRBV7-9 and TRBJ2-1; D possibly corresponds to TRBD1 (5 bases). Trimming pared 3 bases from V and 6 bases from J, leaving 12 bases between. The V gene's germline CDR1 is SEHNR and CDR2 FQNEAQ (reference sequence). The CDR3 consists of 14 residues. CDR3 in amino acids: CASSLVGPSNEQFF. The CDR3 DNA sequence: TGTGCCAGCAGCTTGGTGGGGCCCTCCAATGAGCAGTTCTTC.

The genes are TRBV10-3 and TRBJ2-2; 14 bases line up with TRBD2. This CDR3 comprises 16 residues. The V gene end was trimmed by 4 bases and the J gene end by 6 bases; junction bases not matched to a gene: 4. Germline CDR1 ENHRY, CDR2 SYGVKD. The CDR3 here is CAISAPTSGRAGELFF. CDR3 nucleotide sequence: TGTGCCATCAGTGCCCCGACTAGCGGGAGGGCCGGGGAGCTGTTTTTT.

This clone has more than one count but fewer than ten. The chain joins TRBV4-1 to TRBJ1-2; the D is unclear. Germline CDR1 and CDR2: MGHRA and YSYEKL. Trimming removed 2 bases at V and 1 base at J, with 11 bases between. The CDR3 contains 15 residues. The CDR3 nucleotides read TGCGCCAGCAGCCAACCGACGGGAAATAACTATGGCTACACCTTC. Encoded protein: CASSQPTGNNYGYTF.

Only one count was recorded for this clone. The rearrangement uses TRBV28 and TRBJ2-7, with 8 positions matching TRBD1. V shed 7 bases, J shed 5 bases, and the junction held 16 bases outside the gene matches. Germline V gene lookup returns CDR1 MDHEN and CDR2 SYDVKM. The CDR3 contains 16 residues. The CDR3 protein is CASTPGQDLTINEQYF. The CDR3 bases are TGTGCCAGCACTCCGGGACAGGATCTCACTATCAACGAGCAGTACTTC.

The rearrangement uses TRBV19 and TRBJ1-1; D not resolved. Germline CDR1 is LNHDA and CDR2 is SQIVND (reference sequence). V was pared by 3 bases and J by 0 bases, with 8 bases between. The CDR3 extends over 14 amino acids. In DNA, the CDR3 is TGTGCCAGTAGTATGGTGAACATGAACACTGAAGCTTTCTTT. Amino acids: CASSMVNMNTEAFF.

The chain employs TRBV18 and TRBJ2-5; D is unresolved. Looked up from germline, CDR1 is KGHSH and CDR2 is LQKENI. Trimming removed 6 bases at V and 5 bases at J, with 13 bases between. This CDR3 region has 13 residues. CDR3 sequence (DNA): TGTGCCAGCTCCCTTGGAGTGAGGGAGACCCAGTACTTC. Its protein is CASSLGVRETQYF.

The V call is TRBV5-4, the J call TRBJ2-1; the match to TRBD2 covers 15 bases. The length of the CDR3 is 18 residues. Unmatched junction bases numbered 7, after V lost 4 bases and J lost 2 bases. Germline assignment: CDR1 SGHNT and CDR2 YYREEE (reference sequence). CDR3 sequence: CASSQGLAGGRPYNEQFF. The DNA of the CDR3 is TGTGCCAGCAGCCAGGGACTAGCGGGGGGAAGACCCTACAATGAGCAGTTCTTC.

V usage is TRBV15 and J usage is TRBJ1-1; D remains unclear. CDR3 size: 13 residues. Trimming cost V 6 bases and J 4 bases, with 12 bases left between them. Germline lookup yields CDR1 LNHNV and CDR2 YYDKDF (reference sequence). The CDR3 reads CATRGRWGTEAFF. CDR3 nucleotide sequence: TGTGCCACCAGAGGACGGTGGGGCACTGAAGCTTTCTTT.

This clone was picked up one time. The chain carries TRBV7-2 and TRBJ1-2; D remains ambiguous. This CDR3 contains 12 residues. The germline CDR1 and CDR2 sequences are SGHTA and FQGNSA. Trimming took off 3 bases at V and 5 bases at J, with 7 bases between the two ends. Here the CDR3 reads CASSFQSYGYTF. The CDR3, as DNA: TGTGCCAGCAGCTTCCAGTCATATGGCTACACCTTC.

This clone was recorded only once. The genes are TRBV24-1 and TRBJ2-7; 8 bases agree with TRBD1. The junction had 2 bases not matched to a gene; V was cut back by 2 bases and J by 3 bases. The CDR3 runs to 14 residues. Germline V gene sequence: CDR1 KGHDR, CDR2 SFDVKD. The CDR3 coding sequence is TGTGCCACCAGTGATTCGACAGGGGACTACGAGCAGTACTTC. This sequence encodes CATSDSTGDYEQYF.

The chain uses TRBV3-1 (or the pseudogene TRBV3-2) and TRBJ1-3, with unresolved D. Between the trimmed V and J ends, which lost 0 bases and 10 bases, there was a span of 7 bases. Germline loops: CDR1 LGHDT, CDR2 YNNKEL (reference sequence). The CDR3 has 12 amino acids. CDR3 sequence (DNA): TGTGCCAGCAGCCAAGACAAGGGTACCATATATTTT. Protein sequence: CASSQDKGTIYF.

The chain recombines TRBV6-1 with TRBJ1-1, with D possibly matching TRBD1 (6 bases). Germline loops: CDR1 MNHNS, CDR2 SASEGT. V shed 3 bases and J shed 5 bases, with 10 bases lying between them. The CDR3 has 13 residues. The DNA of the CDR3 is TGTGCCAGCAGTGACACAGGGTGGACTGAAGCTTTCTTT. Amino acid sequence: CASSDTGWTEAFF.

J is TRBJ1-6 and V is TRBV15; 9 bases are a match to TRBD1. The V gene's germline CDR1 is LNHNV and CDR2 YYDKDF (reference sequence). This CDR3 comprises 16 residues. V trimming: 1 base; J trimming: 7 bases; junction bases outside the gene matches: 5. CDR3 in amino acids: CATSRGTGGMNSPLHF. The CDR3 nucleotides read TGTGCCACCAGCAGAGGCACAGGGGGCATGAATTCACCCCTCCACTTT.

The chain has TRBV10-1 and TRBJ1-3; D is unclear. The V gene lost 3 bases and the J gene lost 2 bases, with 17 bases spanning the gap. The CDR3 extends over 17 amino acids. Germline values: CDR1 WNHNN, CDR2 SYGVQD (reference sequence). This CDR3 reads CASSDSSPDPTGNTIYF. The CDR3 DNA reads as TGCGCCAGCAGTGACTCCTCTCCGGACCCGACTGGAAACACCATATATTTT.

This chain uses TRBV28 with TRBJ2-1, with TRBD1 matching 8 bases. Germline V gives CDR1 MDHEN, CDR2 SYDVKM. V lost 7 bases, J lost 3 bases, and 11 bases stayed unmatched. CDR3 size: 16 residues. The CDR3 sequence: CASNRPDREVYNEQFF. The CDR3, as DNA: TGTGCCAGCAATAGGCCGGACAGGGAGGTCTACAATGAGCAGTTCTTC.

This sequence joins TRBV19 and TRBJ1-1; D gene unclear. V lost 5 bases and J lost 5, with 18 bases in between. Germline CDR1 LNHDA, CDR2 SQIVND (reference sequence). The CDR3 extends over 15 amino acids. The CDR3 nucleotides are TGTGCCAGTAGTCACGGCTTTAGTCAAAGGACTGAAGCTTTCTTT. Its protein product is CASSHGFSQRTEAFF. Full variable domain (missing parts from reference TRBV19 and TRBJ1-1): DGGITQSPKYLFRKEGQNVTLSCEQNLNHDAMYWYRQDPGQGLRLIYYSQIVNDFQKGDIAEGYSVSREKKESFPLTVTSAQKNPTAFYLCASSHGFSQRTEAFFGQGTRLTVV.

The V gene is TRBV4-3, the J gene TRBJ1-2; D is unclear. Germline CDR1 reads LGHNA; CDR2 reads YSLEER. Trimming cost V 1 base and J 2 bases, with 17 bases left between them. This CDR3 spans 17 amino acids. CDR3 residues: CASSQAADRHANYGYTF. The CDR3 nucleotides are TGCGCCAGCAGCCAAGCCGCGGACCGCCACGCCAACTATGGCTACACCTTC.

V is TRBV4-2 and J is TRBJ1-6; no definite D call. V was trimmed by 0 bases and J by 7 bases, leaving 7 bases between them. The germline V gene has CDR1 LGHNA and CDR2 YNFKEQ. This CDR3 has 14 amino acids. The CDR3 DNA is TGTGCCAGCAGCCAAGATAAGGCGAATTCACCCCTCCACTTT. Encoded protein: CASSQDKANSPLHF.